The entry that follows covers one TCR beta chain sequence. The sample is drawn from a study of CDR3 diversity in severe acne. One entry per CDR3 protein results from TCRdb running MiXCR on the PCR reads. The table records 89,000 or so distinct CDR3 sequences, roughly 52% of them present only once. Germline V gene data show CDR1 as SQVTM and CDR2 as ANQGSEA. This CDR3 has 14 amino acids. V was pared by 6 bases and J by 1 base, with 5 bases of the junction left unmatched. The V gene is TRBV29-1, the J gene TRBJ1-1; 10 nucleotides align to TRBD1. The sequence was collected from a male donor in good health, serving as a control. Sequences were obtained from blood. The CDR3 reads CSVDRGLSNTEAFF. The CDR3 nucleotides are TGCAGCGTAGACAGGGGGCTGTCGAACACTGAAGCTTTCTTT.